The following is a T cell receptor beta chain sequence with its context. Its antigen is as yet unknown. The data were taken from a study of T cell repertoires in cytomegalovirus infection. Study-wide background: HLA-C-restricted CMV epitopes, recently identified, and well-studied HLA-B-restricted ones were used by the study. CMV infection together with matching HLA type was indicated by public TCR beta signatures. Study outcomes and limitations: The response measured ex vivo was dominated by TCR beta clonotypes (HLA-C-restricted and CMV-specific). Cumulative frequency of public TCR beta families picked out carriers of CMV plus the relevant HLA.

TCRdb analysed the reads with MiXCR anew, one entry per CDR3 protein. The sample has about a million distinct CDR3 sequences, roughly 30% seen once. This CDR3 is 16 amino acids long. V was clipped by 5 bases and J by 2 bases; unmatched bases: 8. CDR1 and CDR2 (germline): MNHEY, SMNVEV (reference sequence). The chain employs TRBV27 and TRBJ2-3; 9 nucleotides align to TRBD1. The sequencing here drew on cultured CD8+ T cells from PBMCs, taken from culture after CMV antigen stimulation. This receptor was obtained from a human donor in good health (CMV status not recorded). Some clones in this sample may be carry-over from other donors' samples. The CDR3 sequence: CASSPDRDRATDTQYF. CDR3 bases: TGTGCCAGCAGTCCGGACCGGGACAGGGCCACAGATACGCAGTATTTT.